This entry lists 21 T cell receptor beta chains sequenced from one sample in a study of blood T cell repertoires in COVID-19. Measured with immunoSEQ multiplex PCR; TCRdb has only the in-frame clones, and not every one. The table lists 45,000 to 55,000 clones, around four fifths of them singletons. Sequenced: peripheral blood. All receptors come from a human donor in a cohort sampled during active COVID-19.

In nucleotides, the CDR3 is TGTGCCAGCAGCTATGGGACAGGGAGCACAGATACGCAGTATTTT. The encoded protein is CASSYGTGSTDTQYF. The rearrangement joins TRBV5-6 to TRBJ2-3; 9 bases match TRBD1. Germline V gene data show CDR1 as SGHDT and CDR2 as YYEEEE. Trimming cost V 3 bases and J 0 bases; bases outside gene matches: 2. The CDR3 consists of 15 residues.

The chain carries TRBV7-2 and TRBJ2-5; 10 positions match TRBD2. From germline, CDR1 is SGHTA and CDR2 FQGNSA. The CDR3 runs to 15 residues. V shed 0 bases and J 5 bases; nucleotides not matched to a gene: 3. The CDR3 DNA reads TGTGCCAGCAGCTTAGCACTAGCGGGGAGGGAGACCCAGTACTTC. Translation: CASSLALAGRETQYF.

This clone was counted once. The chain employs TRBV11-2 and TRBJ2-2; 9 bases line up with TRBD2. Germline V gene lookup returns CDR1 SGHAT and CDR2 FQNNGV. With 5 bases clipped from V and 6 bases from J, the junction kept 10 bases outside the gene matches. The CDR3 runs 16 residues. CDR3 in amino acids: CASSQRGGAYSGELFF. CDR3 sequence (DNA): TGTGCCAGCAGCCAACGCGGGGGGGCCTATTCCGGGGAGCTGTTTTTT.

The CDR3 region is CASSLDVASGDTQYF. For the CDR3, the DNA is TGTGCCAGCAGCTTAGATGTGGCTAGTGGGGATACGCAGTATTTT. J is TRBJ2-3 and V is TRBV11-3; D gene uncertain. The CDR3 is 15 residues long. Germline values: CDR1 SGHNT, CDR2 YENEEA. Trimming shortened V by 0 bases and J by 6 bases, and 13 bases separated the two germline ends.

This clone is termed medium-sized (0.01 to 0.1%). The chain combines TRBV19 with TRBJ2-1, with 9 positions matching TRBD2. The V gene's germline CDR1 is LNHDA and CDR2 SQIVND (reference sequence). This CDR3 is 15 amino acids long. V shed 3 bases, J shed 0 bases, and the junction held 0 bases outside the gene matches. DNA for the CDR3: TGTGCCAGTAGTATGACTAGCGGCTCCTACAATGAGCAGTTCTTC. Protein sequence: CASSMTSGSYNEQFF.

This clone was counted once. The chain employs TRBV6-5 and TRBJ1-2; 7 bases agree with TRBD1. This CDR3 is built from 13 residues. The V and J ends lost 6 bases and 2 bases, in that order; junction bases with no gene match: 3. Germline V gene sequence: CDR1 MNHEY, CDR2 SVGAGI. The CDR3 nucleotides are TGTGCCAGCAGGAGACAGGGAAACTATGGCTACACCTTC. Translating it yields CASRRQGNYGYTF.

The V and J genes are TRBV7-9 and TRBJ2-3; perhaps TRBD2 as D (6 bases). Germline V lookup: CDR1 SEHNR, CDR2 FQNEAQ (reference sequence). The CDR3 loop spans 16 amino acids. Trimming took 3 bases from V and 4 from J, leaving 17 bases between them. CDR3 amino acids: CASSFYSGTPADTQYF. CDR3 DNA sequence: TGTGCCAGCAGCTTCTATTCAGGGACTCCGGCAGATACGCAGTATTTT.

The chain carries TRBV9 and TRBJ2-3; D may be TRBD2 (6 bases). Per germline, CDR1 SGDLS and CDR2 YYNGEE. CDR3 size: 15 residues. Trimming removed 0 bases at V and 4 bases at J, with 12 bases between. The CDR3, as DNA: TGTGCCAGCAGCGTAGCTGGGGGGACTTCAGATACGCAGTATTTT. The encoded protein is CASSVAGGTSDTQYF.

This rearrangement joins TRBV11-3 to TRBJ2-2; 9 positions agree with TRBD1. The J segment lost 4 bases and the V segment lost 9 bases, leaving 12 bases of the junction unmatched. This CDR3 comprises 16 residues. Per the germline V gene, CDR1 is SGHNT and CDR2 is YENEEA. The CDR3 DNA reads as TGTGCCAGATCGGACAGGGGAAGTAGGGGCACCGGGGAGCTGTTTTTT. Its protein is CARSDRGSRGTGELFF.

The J gene is TRBJ2-7, the V gene TRBV28; 10 nucleotides match TRBD2. The CDR3 sequence is 16 residues long. CDR1 MDHEN and CDR2 SYDVKM come from the germline V gene. Trimming cost V 5 bases and J 4 bases; bases outside gene matches: 11. CDR3: CASSIRSGGAFYEQYF. The CDR3 DNA reads as TGTGCCAGCAGTATTAGGAGCGGGGGGGCCTTTTACGAGCAGTACTTC.

V usage is TRBV2 and J usage is TRBJ1-4, with TRBD1 as a possible D gene (6 bases). Germline CDR1 and CDR2: SNHLY and FYNNEI. CDR3 size: 16 residues. V lost 6 bases, J lost 0 bases, and 14 bases lay in between. In DNA form, the CDR3 reads TGTGCCAGCAGCTCATTACAGGGTGCAACTAATGAAAAACTGTTTTTT. It encodes CASSSLQGATNEKLFF. Full variable domain (missing parts from reference TRBV2 and TRBJ1-4): EPEVTQTPSHQVTQMGQEVILRCVPISNHLYFYWYRQILGQKVEFLVSFYNNEISEKSEIFDDQFSVERPDGSNFTLKIRSTKLEDSAMYFCASSSLQGATNEKLFFGSGTQLSVL.

The rearrangement joins TRBV7-8 to TRBJ1-2; TRBD1 is a possible D gene (6 bases). Trimming stripped 5 bases from V and 1 base from J, with 11 bases between. Germline loops: CDR1 SGHVS, CDR2 FQNEAQ. This CDR3 comprises 14 residues. For the CDR3, the DNA is TGTGCCAGCAGCCTTAACAGGGATAACTATGGCTACACCTTC. Amino acids: CASSLNRDNYGYTF.

V is TRBV30 and J is TRBJ1-2; 11 nucleotides match TRBD1. CDR3 length equals 15 residues. The germline gives CDR1 GTSNPN, CDR2 SVGIG (reference sequence). J lost 0 bases, V lost 5 bases, and 5 bases had no gene match. The CDR3 region is CAWSRDRGSNYGYTF. DNA for the CDR3: TGTGCCTGGTCCCGGGACAGGGGGTCTAACTATGGCTACACCTTC.

The J gene is TRBJ2-7, the V gene TRBV25-1; 8 nucleotides line up with TRBD2. V lost 6 bases, J lost 3 bases, and 4 bases stayed unmatched. The CDR3 is made up of 13 amino acids. Per the germline V gene, CDR1 is MGHDK and CDR2 is SYGVNS. The chain's CDR3 is CASSRLAGYEQYF. CDR3 coding DNA: TGTGCCAGCAGCCGCCTAGCGGGCTACGAGCAGTACTTC.

Worth noting for this clone: Other DNA sequences in the same sample also yield this CDR3. This chain joins TRBV6-5 and TRBJ2-3; D perhaps matches TRBD1 (5 bases). Germline V gives CDR1 MNHEY, CDR2 SVGAGI. Trimming cost V 6 bases and J 4 bases, with 14 bases left between them. The CDR3 is 14 amino acids. The DNA of the CDR3 is TGTGCCAGCAGCCCAGGGTTGAAGGCAGATACGCAGTATTTT. This sequence encodes CASSPGLKADTQYF.

The chain joins TRBV5-1 to TRBJ2-5; the match to TRBD2 covers 9 bases. V shed 3 bases and J 1 base; nucleotides not matched to a gene: 4. Germline values: CDR1 SGHRS, CDR2 YFSETQ. The CDR3 is 15 amino acids. The CDR3 bases are TGCGCCAGCAGCTCGAAACTAGCGGGCCAAGAGACCCAGTACTTC. Its protein is CASSSKLAGQETQYF.

V usage is TRBV7-3 and J usage is TRBJ2-5; 13 positions match TRBD2. The junction had 1 base not matched to a gene; V was cut back by 4 bases and J by 5 bases. This CDR3 has 14 residues. The germline V gene has CDR1 SGHTA and CDR2 FQGTGA. CDR3 bases: TGTGCCAGCAGCTCGGGACTAGCGGGGGAGACCCAGTACTTC. Amino acid sequence: CASSSGLAGETQYF.

This clone was recorded only once. The V and J genes are TRBV4-3 and TRBJ1-2; the match to TRBD1 covers 9 bases. The V gene's germline CDR1 is LGHNA and CDR2 YSLEER. The CDR3 extends over 16 amino acids. J lost 7 bases, V lost 1 base, and 10 bases had no gene match. Here the CDR3 DNA reads TGCGCCAGCAGCCAAGGATGGGACAGGGTTTTAAGTGGCTACACCTTC. Translation gives CASSQGWDRVLSGYTF.

CDR3 residues: CASSPSTGLIDTQYF. In DNA, the CDR3 is TGCGCCAGCAGCCCCTCGACCGGACTTATAGATACGCAGTATTTT. The chain recombines TRBV5-1 with TRBJ2-3; D possibly corresponds to TRBD2 (5 bases). The length of the CDR3 is 15 residues. Germline V CDR1 and CDR2: SGHRS, YFSETQ. V dropped 4 bases and J dropped 5 bases, with 17 bases sitting between them.

The rearrangement joins TRBV19 to TRBJ2-7, with 8 bases matching TRBD2. This CDR3 is 16 amino acids long. CDR1 is LNHDA, CDR2 SQIVND, per germline (reference sequence). J lost 6 bases, V lost 3 bases, and 13 bases had no gene match. The CDR3 reads CASSMVSGGAASEQYF. CDR3 DNA sequence: TGTGCCAGTAGTATGGTCTCCGGGGGGGCCGCCTCCGAGCAGTACTTC.

The V gene is TRBV6-5, the J gene TRBJ1-5, with D possibly matching TRBD1 (6 bases). Trimming shortened V by 3 bases and J by 5 bases, and 8 bases separated the two germline ends. Germline CDR1 and CDR2: MNHEY and SVGAGI. This CDR3 is built from 13 residues. The CDR3 DNA reads TGTGCCAGCAGTTATAAGGGGGATCAGCCCCAGCATTTT. Residues: CASSYKGDQPQHF.